This TCR beta chain originates from a study of metastatic and nonmetastatic thyroid tumors. Across the whole study: Samples came from malignant and benign thyroid patients, and repertoires were compared across blood and tumor or nodule tissue. Overall study results and limits: In both blood and tumor samples, TCR beta diversity was reported significantly higher for malignant than benign nodules.

The sample holds many counts of this clone. Antigen unknown. TCRdb re-analyzed the PCR reads through MiXCR. The profile shows 49,000 or so clones, 24% of them singletons. Germline V CDR1 and CDR2: DFQATT, SNEGSKA (reference sequence). CDR3 length equals 14 residues. Between the trimmed V and J ends, which lost 4 bases and 3 bases, there was a span of 16 bases. No treatment had been given to any patient before thyroid surgery. The sequencing input was blood. This TCR was sampled from a male donor with papillary thyroid cancer or a benign thyroid nodule (not recorded which). Some clones in this sample may be carry-over from other donors' samples. This chain joins TRBV20-1 and TRBJ2-7, with D maybe TRBD1 (6 bases). DNA of the CDR3: TGCAGTGCTAACCCCGGGACACAAGACTACGAGCAGTACTTC. It yields the protein CSANPGTQDYEQYF.